This T cell receptor (beta chain) is from a study of T cell changes during pregnancy in multiple sclerosis. Per germline, CDR1 MDHEN and CDR2 SYDVKM. The CDR3 is 17 amino acids. The V segment lost 4 bases and the J segment 0 bases; nucleotides outside the gene matches: 4. The method was immunoSEQ multiplex PCR; TCRdb's version includes in-frame clones alone and lacks a portion of them. The sample yields tens of thousands of clones, over 90% seen once. The specimen was CD4+ T cells from peripheral blood mononuclear cells, collected after pregnancy. This TCR was recovered from a female donor in good health, enrolled as a control in a pregnancy study. The J gene is TRBJ1-6, the V gene TRBV28; 9 nucleotides line up with TRBD1. The CDR3, as DNA: TGTGCCAGCAGTTCCCAGACAGGGGGCTCCTATAATTCACCCCTCCACTTT. This translates into CASSSQTGGSYNSPLHF.